Below, one T cell receptor (beta chain) is given with its context. This sample was taken from a study of T cell clones after liver transplantation. Study-level information: A pre-transplant mixed lymphocyte reaction with TCRbeta sequencing defined graft-donor-reactive clones followed in post-transplant blood.

Repertoires were generated with immunoSEQ multiplex PCR, while TCRdb's copy carries only in-frame clones and drops some. The profile shows around 120,000 clones, 90% of them singletons. The germline CDR1 and CDR2 sequences are MDHEN and SYDVKM. Trimming cost V 10 bases and J 0 bases, with 17 bases left between them. The CDR3 has 15 residues. This clonotype was sampled from a human patient who received a liver transplant. A subset of T cells may come from the graft donor. The source was CD4+ T cells from blood, collected 12 months after liver transplant. This chain connects TRBV28 to TRBJ2-3; D gene unclear. CDR3 sequence (DNA): TGTGCCATCTCTTCTTCGGACGGGAGCACAGATACGCAGTATTTT. Its protein product is CAISSSDGSTDTQYF.